This T cell receptor beta chain is from a study of graft-versus-host responses after intestinal transplantation. Study information: Recipients were given multivisceral, liver-intestinal, or isolated intestinal transplants. Anti-thymocyte globulin induction, then tacrolimus and steroids for 3 to 4 years, went to all recipients. Whole-study results and caveats: Recipient marrow showed GvH clones, some seen first in ileum or blood. Peak levels of circulating GvH clones tracked with early post-transplant HvG declines.

The V end lost 7 bases, the J end lost 4 bases, and 10 bases lay between the germline ends. In germline, CDR1 is MNHEY, CDR2 SVGAGI. The CDR3 spans 12 residues. With regard to this clone: The target antigen is unknown.

Repertoires were generated with immunoSEQ multiplex PCR, while TCRdb's copy carries only in-frame clones and drops some. The table includes more than 95,000 clones, roughly 87% detected once. Source: unstimulated CD4+ T cells sorted from spleen or lymph node cells, taken before intestinal transplant. The chain carries TRBV6-5 and TRBJ1-1; D not resolved. The sequence derives from a human donor who received an intestinal transplant. The CDR3 nucleotides are TGTGCCAGCAAGGTCCGGGGCACTGAAGCTTTCTTT. Its protein product is CASKVRGTEAFF.